The clone carrying this T cell receptor (beta chain) has ten or more counts. Its antigen remains unknown. Per the germline V gene, CDR1 is LGHNA and CDR2 is YNFKEQ. The CDR3 loop spans 18 amino acids. Trimming shortened V by 1 base and J by 0 bases, and 16 bases separated the two germline ends. The sample belongs to a study of neurological immune-mediated disorders. Study conclusions and caveats: CDR3 amino acid sequences found in expanded clones were never shared across subjects, suggesting private repertoires in all groups. When grouped phylogenetically, the repertoires of 18 of the 34 multiple sclerosis patients fell together in one related-CDR3 cluster, which is a possible signature. Falling below healthy controls, multiple sclerosis showed the least TCR clonal expansion, while HTLV-1-associated myelopathy showed the most.

TCRdb redid the calling of the 5' RACE reads with MiXCR, one entry per CDR3 protein. The sample includes tens of thousands of distinct CDR3 sequences, around 2.9% of them seen just once. The sample's time point: longitudinal time-point 1 (baseline). The chain employs TRBV4-2 and TRBJ2-4, with a possible D match to TRBD2 (6 bases). What was sequenced was PBMCs. The clonotype originates from a woman aged 55-70 years with multiple sclerosis. The CDR3 here is CASSQVADIGLAKNIQYF. CDR3 in DNA: TGTGCCAGCAGCCAAGTAGCGGACATCGGGTTAGCCAAAAACATTCAGTACTTC.